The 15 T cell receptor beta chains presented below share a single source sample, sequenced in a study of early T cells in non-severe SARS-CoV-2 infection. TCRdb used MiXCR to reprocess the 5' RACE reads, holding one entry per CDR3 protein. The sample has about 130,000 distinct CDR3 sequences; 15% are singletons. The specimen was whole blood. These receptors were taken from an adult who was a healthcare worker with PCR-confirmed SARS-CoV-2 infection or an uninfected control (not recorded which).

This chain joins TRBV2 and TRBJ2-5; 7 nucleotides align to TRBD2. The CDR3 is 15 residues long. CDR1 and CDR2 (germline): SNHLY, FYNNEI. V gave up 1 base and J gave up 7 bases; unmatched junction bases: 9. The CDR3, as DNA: TGTGCCAGCAGTGAAGAAGGAGCGGGGATGGGGACCCAGTACTTC. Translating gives CASSEEGAGMGTQYF.

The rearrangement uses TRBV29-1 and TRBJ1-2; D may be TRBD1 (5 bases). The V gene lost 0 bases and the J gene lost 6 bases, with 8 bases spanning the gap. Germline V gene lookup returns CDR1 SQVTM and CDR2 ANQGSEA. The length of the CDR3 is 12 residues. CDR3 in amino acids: CSVEDSTDGYTF. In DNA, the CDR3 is TGCAGCGTTGAAGACTCGACAGATGGCTACACCTTC.

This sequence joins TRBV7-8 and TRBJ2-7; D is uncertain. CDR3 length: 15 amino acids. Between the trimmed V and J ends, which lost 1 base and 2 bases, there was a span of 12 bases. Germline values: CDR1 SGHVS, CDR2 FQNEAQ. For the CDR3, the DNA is TGTGCCAGCAGCTTAGAGGCGTTACTCCCCTACGAGCAGTACTTC. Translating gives CASSLEALLPYEQYF.

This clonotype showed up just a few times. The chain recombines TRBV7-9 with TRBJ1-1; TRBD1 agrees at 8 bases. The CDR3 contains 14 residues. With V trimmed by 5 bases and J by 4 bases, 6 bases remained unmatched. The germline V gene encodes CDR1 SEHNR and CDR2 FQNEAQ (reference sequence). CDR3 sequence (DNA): TGTGCCAGCAGCAAGACAGGGGATGCCACTGAAGCTTTCTTT. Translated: CASSKTGDATEAFF.

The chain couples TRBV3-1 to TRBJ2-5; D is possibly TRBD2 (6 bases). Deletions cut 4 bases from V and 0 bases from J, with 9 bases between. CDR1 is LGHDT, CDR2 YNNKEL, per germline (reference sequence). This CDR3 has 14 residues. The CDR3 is CASSPRGNQETQYF. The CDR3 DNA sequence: TGTGCCAGCAGCCCACGGGGGAACCAAGAGACCCAGTACTTC.

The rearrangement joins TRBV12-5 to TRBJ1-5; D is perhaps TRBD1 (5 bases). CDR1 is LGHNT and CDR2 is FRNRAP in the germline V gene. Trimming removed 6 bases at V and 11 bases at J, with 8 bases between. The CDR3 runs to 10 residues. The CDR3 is CASGQGAQHF. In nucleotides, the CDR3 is TGTGCTAGTGGCCAAGGGGCCCAGCATTTT.

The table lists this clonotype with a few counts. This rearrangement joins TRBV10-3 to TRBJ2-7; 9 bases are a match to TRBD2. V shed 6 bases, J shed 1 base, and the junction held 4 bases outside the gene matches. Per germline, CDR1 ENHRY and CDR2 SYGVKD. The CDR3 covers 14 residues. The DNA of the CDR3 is TGTGCCATCAGGTTAGCGGGGGAATCCTACGAGCAGTACTTC. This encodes CAIRLAGESYEQYF.

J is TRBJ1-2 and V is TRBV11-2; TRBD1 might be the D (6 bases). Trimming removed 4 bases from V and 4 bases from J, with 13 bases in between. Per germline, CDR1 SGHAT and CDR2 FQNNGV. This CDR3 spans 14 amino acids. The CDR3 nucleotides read TGTGCCAGCAGCTCCCGGGACATGGGCTATGGCTACACCTTC. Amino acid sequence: CASSSRDMGYGYTF. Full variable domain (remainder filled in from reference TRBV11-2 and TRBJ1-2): EAGVAQSPRYKIIEKRQSVAFWCNPISGHATLYWYQQILGQGPKLLIQFQNNGVVDDSQLPKDRFSAERLKGVDSTLKIQPAKLEDSAVYLCASSSRDMGYGYTFGSGTRLTVV.

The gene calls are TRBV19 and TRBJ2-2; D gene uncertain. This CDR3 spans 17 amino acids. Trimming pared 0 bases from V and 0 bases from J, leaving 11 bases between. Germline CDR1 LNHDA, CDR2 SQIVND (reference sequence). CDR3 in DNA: TGTGCCAGTAGTATAGACAGTGAAATCGCGAACACCGGGGAGCTGTTTTTT. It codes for CASSIDSEIANTGELFF.

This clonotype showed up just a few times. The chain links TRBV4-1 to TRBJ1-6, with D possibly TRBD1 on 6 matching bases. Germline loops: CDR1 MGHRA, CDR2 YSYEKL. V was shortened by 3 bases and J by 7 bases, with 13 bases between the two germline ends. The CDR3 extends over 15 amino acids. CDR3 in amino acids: CASSHSDSLNSPLHF. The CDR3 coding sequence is TGCGCCAGCAGCCACTCGGACAGCCTGAATTCACCCCTCCACTTT.

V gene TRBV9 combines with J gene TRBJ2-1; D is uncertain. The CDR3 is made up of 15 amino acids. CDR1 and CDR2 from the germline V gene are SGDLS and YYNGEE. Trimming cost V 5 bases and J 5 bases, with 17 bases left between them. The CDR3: CASSGMGSYNNEQFF. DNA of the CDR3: TGTGCCAGCAGTGGGATGGGGTCGTATAACAATGAGCAGTTCTTC.

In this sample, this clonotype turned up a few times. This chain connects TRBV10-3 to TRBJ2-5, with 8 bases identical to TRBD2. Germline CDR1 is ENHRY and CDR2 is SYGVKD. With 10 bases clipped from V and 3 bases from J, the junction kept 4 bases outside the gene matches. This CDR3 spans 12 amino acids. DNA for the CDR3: TGTGCCACCGGGGGGGCCAAAGAGACCCAGTACTTC. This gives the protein CATGGAKETQYF.

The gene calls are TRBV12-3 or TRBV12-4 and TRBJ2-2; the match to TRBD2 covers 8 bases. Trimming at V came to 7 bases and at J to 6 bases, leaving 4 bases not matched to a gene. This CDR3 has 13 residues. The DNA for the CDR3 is TGTGCCAGCAAGGGACTAGGGGCCGGGGAGCTGTTTTTT. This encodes CASKGLGAGELFF.

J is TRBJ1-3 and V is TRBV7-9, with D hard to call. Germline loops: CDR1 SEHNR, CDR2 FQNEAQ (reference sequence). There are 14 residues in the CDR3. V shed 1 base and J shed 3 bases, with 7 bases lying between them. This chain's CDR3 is CASSLGQLGNTIYF. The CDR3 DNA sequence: TGTGCCAGCAGCTTAGGGCAGCTTGGAAACACCATATATTTT.

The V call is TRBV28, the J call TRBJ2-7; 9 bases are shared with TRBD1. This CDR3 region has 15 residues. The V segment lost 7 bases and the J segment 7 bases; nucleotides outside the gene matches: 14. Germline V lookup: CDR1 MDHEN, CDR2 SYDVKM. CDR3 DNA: TGTGCCAGCACCTCCTCCGGGACAGGGAAACGGGAGCAGTACTTC. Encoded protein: CASTSSGTGKREQYF.